The 4 T cell receptor beta chains below all came from one sample that was sequenced in a study of shared clonotypes between healthy human individuals. Profiled with immunoSEQ multiplex PCR; TCRdb holds only in-frame clones, not every one. Of 2 million to 2.5 million clones listed, around 93% are singletons. Input material: naive CD4+ T cells from PBMCs. Subset reported: CD45RA+ positively selected. Receptors were obtained from a man between 18 and 29 years old in good health. Some clones in this sample may be carry-over from other donors' samples.

This rearrangement joins TRBV4-1 to TRBJ1-5; 11 bases match TRBD1. With 4 bases clipped from V and 5 bases from J, the junction kept 7 bases outside the gene matches. The CDR3 sequence is 16 residues long. The germline V gene has CDR1 MGHRA and CDR2 YSYEKL. The CDR3 DNA is TGCGCCAGCAGCCGAACTGGACAGGGGGCTGATCAGCCCCAGCATTTT. Translation: CASSRTGQGADQPQHF.

The rearrangement links TRBV30 to TRBJ2-3; possible D gene TRBD1, 6 bases. Trimming left V 3 bases short and J 5 bases short, with 24 bases between. This CDR3 is 17 amino acids long. Per germline, CDR1 GTSNPN and CDR2 SVGIG (reference sequence). The CDR3 loop reads CAWRSFSGDLAGDTQYF. As DNA, the CDR3 is TGTGCCTGGAGGTCGTTTTCAGGGGATCTTGCGGGAGATACGCAGTATTTT.

V is TRBV14 and J is TRBJ1-2; perhaps TRBD1 as D (6 bases). Trimming left V 4 bases short and J 2 bases short, with 14 bases between. In germline, CDR1 is SGHDN, CDR2 FVKESK. The CDR3 spans 15 residues. The CDR3 reads CASSPSGGQNYGYTF. CDR3 in DNA: TGTGCCAGCAGCCCTTCCGGGGGGCAGAACTATGGCTACACCTTC.

The CDR3 coding sequence is TGTGCCAGCAGTTCCTCGGGACAGCCAGATAGCAATCAGCCCCAGCATTTT. This sequence encodes CASSSSGQPDSNQPQHF. The rearrangement links TRBV28 to TRBJ1-5; 7 positions agree with TRBD1. There are 17 residues in the CDR3. Trimming at V came to 4 bases and at J to 0 bases, leaving 9 bases not matched to a gene. Per the germline V gene, CDR1 is MDHEN and CDR2 is SYDVKM.